Presented here are 27 T cell receptor beta chains from one specimen sequenced in a study of PD-1 blockade in classical Hodgkin lymphoma. Sample time point: newly diagnosed, previously untreated cHL patient sample. Repertoires were generated with immunoSEQ multiplex PCR, while TCRdb's copy carries only in-frame clones and drops some. The table records approximately 47,000 clones, around 90% of them present only once. The sequencing input was peripheral blood mononuclear cells (PBMCs). All receptors come from a human donor with classical Hodgkin lymphoma.

This chain uses TRBV7-9 with TRBJ1-3, with D unresolved. Germline assignment: CDR1 SEHNR and CDR2 FQNEAQ (reference sequence). The CDR3 runs 15 residues. Trimming took off 3 bases at V and 0 bases at J, with 9 bases between the two ends. As DNA, the CDR3 is TGTGCCAGCAGCTTCCCCACCCACTCTGGAAACACCATATATTTT. Translated: CASSFPTHSGNTIYF.

The V and J genes are TRBV7-9 and TRBJ2-7, with 7 nucleotides matching TRBD1. The V segment lost 5 bases and the J segment 3 bases; nucleotides outside the gene matches: 13. The germline CDR1 and CDR2 sequences are SEHNR and FQNEAQ (reference sequence). This CDR3 region has 16 residues. CDR3 loop: CASSPTGPLLFYEQYV. The DNA for the CDR3 is TGTGCCAGCAGCCCGACAGGGCCCCTACTCTTCTACGAGCAGTACGTC.

The rearrangement joins TRBV30 to TRBJ1-2; the D is unclear. The germline V and J ends were trimmed by 5 bases and 6 bases, with 16 bases remaining between them. The CDR3 loop spans 13 amino acids. In germline, CDR1 is GTSNPN, CDR2 SVGIG (reference sequence). As DNA, the CDR3 is TGTGCCTGGGGGAGGAAAGCACCCAATGGCTACACCTTC. Amino acids: CAWGRKAPNGYTF. Looking up the rest from reference TRBV30 and TRBJ1-2 gives the full variable domain: SQTIHQWPATLVQPVGSPLSLECTVEGTSNPNLYWYRQAAGRGLQLLFYSVGIGQISSEVPQNLSASRPQDRQFILSSKKLLLSDSGFYLCAWGRKAPNGYTFGSGTRLTVV.

The genes are TRBV7-3 and TRBJ2-1; 11 bases are shared with TRBD2. V was clipped by 1 base and J by 15 bases; unmatched bases: 8. The CDR3 totals 14 residues. Germline V gene sequence: CDR1 SGHTA, CDR2 FQGTGA. CDR3 in amino acids: CASSLKLAGGPWFF. The CDR3 DNA follows: TGTGCCAGCAGCTTAAAATTAGCGGGAGGGCCTTGGTTCTTC.

V usage is TRBV6-5 and J usage is TRBJ2-5, with 7 bases fitting TRBD2. There are 14 residues in the CDR3. Germline V gives CDR1 MNHEY, CDR2 SVGAGI. The CDR3, as DNA: TGTGCGTCTAACCGAGCGGGAATGGGGGAGACCCAGTACTTC. This translates into CASNRAGMGETQYF.

This chain connects TRBV14 to TRBJ2-1; the match to TRBD1 covers 9 bases. The germline V gene encodes CDR1 SGHDN and CDR2 FVKESK. The length of the CDR3 is 16 residues. V dropped 4 bases and J dropped 4; count of bases not matched to a gene: 8. The CDR3, as DNA: TGTGCCAGCAGCCGACTAGGGACAGGGTCTTACAATGAGCAGTTCTTC. Translated, it gives CASSRLGTGSYNEQFF.

The rearrangement joins TRBV6-1 to TRBJ2-3; 8 bases line up with TRBD1. J was trimmed by 6 bases and V by 10 bases; bases with no gene match: 9. This CDR3 region has 13 residues. CDR1 is MNHNS and CDR2 is SASEGT in the germline V gene. CDR3 protein: CATNRGDADTQYF. The CDR3 coding sequence is TGTGCCACCAACAGGGGGGACGCGGATACGCAGTATTTT.

J is TRBJ2-3 and V is TRBV7-3; D unclear. Trimming stripped 2 bases from V and 5 bases from J, with 8 bases between. CDR1 is SGHTA and CDR2 is FQGTGA in the germline V gene. This CDR3 is 13 amino acids long. The CDR3 loop reads CASSLDPKDTQYF. The CDR3 nucleotides read TGTGCCAGCAGCTTAGACCCGAAAGATACGCAGTATTTT.

The rearrangement links TRBV6-6 to TRBJ2-1, with D perhaps TRBD2 (5 bases). This CDR3 is built from 16 residues. Per the germline V gene, CDR1 is MNHNY and CDR2 is SVGAGI (reference sequence). Trimming removed 0 bases from V and 5 bases from J, with 14 bases in between. The CDR3 reads CASSYSKAEVDNEQFF. The CDR3, as DNA: TGTGCCAGCAGTTACTCGAAGGCGGAGGTGGACAATGAGCAGTTCTTC.

The rearrangement links TRBV21-1 to TRBJ2-3. TRBV21-1 is a known pseudogene. This CDR3 is 19 amino acids long. The CDR3 reads CASSKTRPACSFCTDTQYF. CDR3 coding DNA: TGTGCCAGCAGCAAAACCCGCCCCGCCTGTTCATTCTGCACAGATACGCAGTATTTT.

The rearrangement uses TRBV9 and TRBJ2-7, with D perhaps matching TRBD1 or TRBD2 (7 bases each). The germline gives CDR1 SGDLS, CDR2 YYNGEE. V lost 4 bases and J lost 6, with 17 bases in between. CDR3 length: 14 residues. This CDR3 is CASSPGTVAGEQYF. The CDR3 DNA sequence: TGTGCCAGCAGCCCCGGGACAGTAGCGGGCGAGCAGTACTTC.

This clone has a single count. V gene TRBV4-2 combines with J gene TRBJ2-1; D is unclear. Per germline, CDR1 LGHNA and CDR2 YNFKEQ. V was trimmed by 0 bases and J by 12 bases, leaving 9 bases between them. CDR3 size: 12 residues. Here the CDR3 reads CASSQDGVRQFF. CDR3 DNA sequence: TGTGCCAGCAGCCAAGATGGGGTAAGGCAGTTCTTC.

This chain connects TRBV23-1 to TRBJ2-4, with 9 bases that match TRBD1. TRBV23-1 is treated as an ORF (open reading frame) with a function not yet certain. V gave up 4 bases and J gave up 6 bases; unmatched junction bases: 7. CDR3 length equals 15 residues. The CDR3 DNA reads as TGCGCCAGCAGTCCCCGGGACAGGGTGGCAAACATTCAGTACTTC. Its protein is CASSPRDRVANIQYF.

V gene TRBV5-4 combines with J gene TRBJ2-1, with 12 bases identical to TRBD2. Germline CDR1 reads SGHNT; CDR2 reads YYREEE (reference sequence). The J segment lost 1 base and the V segment lost 4 bases, leaving 6 bases of the junction unmatched. The CDR3 length is 17 residues. CDR3 region: CASSPGTSGLSYNEQFF. The CDR3 DNA follows: TGTGCCAGCAGCCCCGGGACTAGCGGGCTTTCCTACAATGAGCAGTTCTTC.

This chain connects TRBV6-5 to TRBJ1-1, with 10 bases fitting TRBD1. The germline gives CDR1 MNHEY, CDR2 SVGAGI. The CDR3 consists of 14 residues. The trim removed 6 bases at V and 3 bases at J, leaving 4 bases unmatched. The CDR3 loop is CASRTGGAYTEAFF. DNA of the CDR3: TGTGCCAGCAGGACAGGGGGCGCATACACTGAAGCTTTCTTT.

The chain recombines TRBV27 with TRBJ2-3; 12 bases line up with TRBD2. The germline V gene encodes CDR1 MNHEY and CDR2 SMNVEV (reference sequence). V was clipped by 5 bases and J by 2 bases; unmatched bases: 14. This CDR3 contains 19 residues. CDR3 nucleotides: TGTGCCAGCAGTCTGATTAAGACGGGACTAGCGGGCACCACAGATACGCAGTATTTT. This codes for CASSLIKTGLAGTTDTQYF.

The chain links TRBV6-1 to TRBJ2-7, with D possibly being TRBD1 (5 bases). CDR3 length equals 14 residues. Germline values: CDR1 MNHNS, CDR2 SASEGT. Trimming removed 4 bases at V and 0 bases at J, with 10 bases between. The DNA for the CDR3 is TGTGCCAGCAGTGTACAGGCGTCCTCCTACGAGCAGTACTTC. Protein sequence: CASSVQASSYEQYF.

The gene calls are TRBV6-6 and TRBJ2-5; D not certain. CDR3 length: 13 residues. The germline V gene has CDR1 MNHNY and CDR2 SVGAGI (reference sequence). V shed 6 bases and J shed 5 bases, with 13 bases lying between them. CDR3 nucleotide sequence: TGTGCCAGCAGCCCTACGGGTTATGAGACCCAGTACTTC. Translation gives CASSPTGYETQYF.

V is TRBV7-8 and J is TRBJ1-1; no definite D call. Germline V gene data show CDR1 as SGHVS and CDR2 as FQNEAQ. CDR3 length equals 14 residues. The ends were cut back, 1 base at V and 4 bases at J, with 10 bases in the middle. The DNA of the CDR3 is TGTGCCAGCAGCTTAGAGAGGGTGAGCACTGAAGCTTTCTTT. Its protein product is CASSLERVSTEAFF. Combining the CDR3 with reference TRBV7-8 and TRBJ1-1 gives the whole variable domain GAGVSQSPRYKVAKRGQDVALRCDPISGHVSLFWYQQALGQGPEFLTYFQNEAQLDKSGLPSDRFFAERPEGSVSTLKIQRTQQEDSAVYLCASSLERVSTEAFFGQGTRLTVV.

CDR3 in DNA: TGTGCCAGCGATAGGGGTGAGGGTGGCACTGAAGCTTTCTTT. Translated, it gives CASDRGEGGTEAFF. V usage is TRBV6-1 and J usage is TRBJ1-1, with D tentatively TRBD1 (5 bases). Deletions cut 8 bases from V and 4 bases from J, with 17 bases between. This CDR3 is built from 14 residues. Germline V gives CDR1 MNHNS, CDR2 SASEGT.

A few counts support this clone. In the same sample, other DNA sequences code for this CDR3. V and J are TRBV19 and TRBJ1-1; no firm D call. The germline V and J ends were trimmed by 6 bases and 0 bases, with 8 bases remaining between them. Germline V CDR1 and CDR2: LNHDA, SQIVND (reference sequence). The CDR3 contains 13 residues. The DNA of the CDR3 is TGTGCCAGTAGCTCGGGGTTGAACACTGAAGCTTTCTTT. Amino acids: CASSSGLNTEAFF. Drawing the rest from reference TRBV19 and TRBJ1-1, the complete variable domain is DGGITQSPKYLFRKEGQNVTLSCEQNLNHDAMYWYRQDPGQGLRLIYYSQIVNDFQKGDIAEGYSVSREKKESFPLTVTSAQKNPTAFYLCASSSGLNTEAFFGQGTRLTVV.

The chain combines TRBV9 with TRBJ2-3; D is unclear. The CDR3 is 14 residues long. V was shortened by 0 bases and J by 3 bases, with 8 bases between the two germline ends. Germline V gene data show CDR1 as SGDLS and CDR2 as YYNGEE. As DNA, the CDR3 is TGTGCCAGCAGCGTAGAACTGGCGACAGATACGCAGTATTTT. Protein: CASSVELATDTQYF.

Only one count was recorded for this clone. The chain combines TRBV7-9 with TRBJ2-1; TRBD2 aligns across 7 bases. V dropped 2 bases and J dropped 6; count of bases not matched to a gene: 7. The CDR3 runs 15 residues. Per the germline V gene, CDR1 is SEHNR and CDR2 is FQNEAQ (reference sequence). The CDR3 DNA sequence: TGTGCCAGCAGCTTATGGGAGGGTGGAGGCAATGAGCAGTTCTTC. It codes for CASSLWEGGGNEQFF.

The CDR3 loop reads CASRIGVDNQETQYF. The CDR3 region has the DNA TGTGCCAGCAGGATAGGTGTAGACAACCAAGAGACCCAGTACTTC. This chain links TRBV2 with TRBJ2-5; D ambiguous. Trimming took off 6 bases at V and 0 bases at J, with 14 bases between the two ends. The CDR3 is 15 amino acids. The germline CDR1 and CDR2 sequences are SNHLY and FYNNEI. Combining the CDR3 with reference TRBV2 and TRBJ2-5 gives the whole variable domain EPEVTQTPSHQVTQMGQEVILRCVPISNHLYFYWYRQILGQKVEFLVSFYNNEISEKSEIFDDQFSVERPDGSNFTLKIRSTKLEDSAMYFCASRIGVDNQETQYFGPGTRLLVL.

CDR3 sequence (DNA): TGTGCCAGCAGTGAAGGCGGCCGGCTCGAGACCCAGTACTTC. Translated: CASSEGGRLETQYF. The chain employs TRBV2 and TRBJ2-5, with D hard to call. Germline loops: CDR1 SNHLY, CDR2 FYNNEI. The CDR3 consists of 14 residues. Trimming shortened V by 1 base and J by 5 bases, and 11 bases separated the two germline ends.

The J gene is TRBJ1-4, the V gene TRBV11-2; a weak D match, TRBD1 (5 bases). V lost 0 bases, J lost 8 bases, and 16 bases lay in between. This CDR3 region has 16 residues. In germline, CDR1 is SGHAT, CDR2 FQNNGV. CDR3 in DNA: TGTGCCAGCAGCTTAGACTCAACCGGGACGTCAGAAAAACTGTTTTTT. The encoded protein is CASSLDSTGTSEKLFF.

The rearrangement uses TRBV27 and TRBJ1-6; D gene unclear. The V and J ends lost 0 bases and 1 base respectively, with 7 bases between them. This CDR3 has 16 residues. Germline CDR1 is MNHEY and CDR2 is SMNVEV (reference sequence). Here the CDR3 DNA reads TGTGCCAGCAGTTTATCCGATAGGTCCTATAATTCACCCCTCCACTTT. The encoded protein is CASSLSDRSYNSPLHF.